A single sample is the source of the 20 T cell receptor beta chains below, sequenced in a study of blood T cell repertoires in COVID-19. The table came from immunoSEQ multiplex PCR; TCRdb's copy has only in-frame clones and leaves some out. The profile shows about 150,000 clones, 75% to 90% of them singletons. Source material: peripheral blood. Receptor source: a man at least 80 years old with acute or convalescent COVID-19.

V gene TRBV2 combines with J gene TRBJ2-2; possible D gene TRBD1, 6 bases. Germline loops: CDR1 SNHLY, CDR2 FYNNEI. This CDR3 contains 14 residues. V lost 7 bases and J 1 base, leaving 10 bases between the germline ends. The CDR3 DNA is TGTGCCAGCAAACAGACAGGGAACACCGGGGAGCTGTTTTTT. Protein product: CASKQTGNTGELFF.

The CDR3 DNA sequence: TGTGCCAGCTCACCGGGACTACCAAACAATGAGCAGTTCTTC. It specifies CASSPGLPNNEQFF. The rearrangement uses TRBV18 and TRBJ2-1; 7 bases are a match to TRBD2. Germline CDR1 and CDR2: KGHSH and LQKENI. This CDR3 region has 14 residues. V was pared by 3 bases and J by 5 bases, with 4 bases of the junction left unmatched.

The chain has TRBV6-1 and TRBJ1-5; the D is unclear. Germline assignment: CDR1 MNHNS and CDR2 SASEGT. With 1 base removed from V and 0 bases from J, the gap between germline ends came to 13 bases. This CDR3 has 17 amino acids. The CDR3: CASSEGSHQNSNQPQHF. In DNA, the CDR3 is TGTGCCAGCAGTGAAGGCTCCCACCAGAATAGCAATCAGCCCCAGCATTTT.

This chain joins TRBV28 and TRBJ1-2, with 8 nucleotides matching TRBD1. Germline V gene sequence: CDR1 MDHEN, CDR2 SYDVKM. Trimming at V came to 2 bases and at J to 8 bases, leaving 7 bases not matched to a gene. This CDR3 spans 14 amino acids. The CDR3 DNA reads as TGTGCCAGCAGTTTACAGGGGGCGATGGGAGGCTACACCTTC. It is translated as CASSLQGAMGGYTF.

V usage is TRBV5-5 and J usage is TRBJ2-7; TRBD1 aligns across 7 bases. The CDR3 runs 13 residues. The germline gives CDR1 SGHKS, CDR2 YYEKEE (reference sequence). V shed 10 bases, J shed 2 bases, and the junction held 9 bases outside the gene matches. CDR3 in DNA: TGTGCCTCCGCCCCTCAGGGGGCCTACGAGCAGTACTTC. Its protein product is CASAPQGAYEQYF.

J is TRBJ1-4 and V is TRBV5-1; D is ambiguous. Germline lookup yields CDR1 SGHRS and CDR2 YFSETQ. Trimming took 0 bases from V and 8 from J, leaving 8 bases between them. This CDR3 spans 13 amino acids. For the CDR3, the DNA is TGCGCCAGCAGCTTGGGCGAGCGGGAAAAACTGTTTTTT. This gives the protein CASSLGEREKLFF.

The rearrangement uses TRBV6-5 and TRBJ1-2; no clear D. The germline gives CDR1 MNHEY, CDR2 SVGAGI. V was shortened by 2 bases and J by 8 bases, with 9 bases between the two germline ends. CDR3 size: 12 residues. CDR3 DNA: TGTGCCAGCAGTTACGGAGGGAACGGCTACACCTTC. As protein: CASSYGGNGYTF.

This clone was counted ten times or more. This chain links TRBV6-5 with TRBJ1-5; 10 bases are shared with TRBD1. Germline-derived CDR1 and CDR2 are MNHEY and SVGAGI. The CDR3 is 16 residues long. V lost 2 bases, J lost 5 bases, and 6 bases stayed unmatched. CDR3 DNA sequence: TGTGCCAGCAGTTACCCGGGACAGGGGTCGGATCAGCCCCAGCATTTT. Translation gives CASSYPGQGSDQPQHF.

The rearrangement joins TRBV6-5 to TRBJ1-5; D gene uncertain. Germline CDR1 and CDR2: MNHEY and SVGAGI. CDR3 length: 11 amino acids. V was pared by 7 bases and J by 5 bases, with 6 bases between. Written as DNA, the CDR3 is TGTGCCAGCATGACTTATCAGCCCCAGCATTTT. As protein: CASMTYQPQHF.

V usage is TRBV6-1 and J usage is TRBJ2-5; D may be TRBD2 (6 bases). CDR3 length: 15 residues. V lost 3 bases and J lost 0, with 11 bases in between. The germline V gene has CDR1 MNHNS and CDR2 SASEGT. The CDR3 protein is CASSDWGRYQETQYF. In DNA, the CDR3 is TGTGCCAGCAGTGATTGGGGGAGGTACCAAGAGACCCAGTACTTC.

This clone was counted between two and nine times. This sequence joins TRBV10-3 and TRBJ2-7, with 10 positions matching TRBD2. This CDR3 has 13 residues. The germline CDR1 and CDR2 sequences are ENHRY and SYGVKD. With 6 bases clipped from V and 7 bases from J, the junction kept 6 bases outside the gene matches. The CDR3 nucleotides read TGTGCCATCAGCGGGAGCGGGGGGGTTGAGCAGTACTTC. Encoded protein: CAISGSGGVEQYF.

This clone is a singleton in its sample. This chain links TRBV28 with TRBJ2-3; D call uncertain. CDR3 length: 13 residues. CDR1 and CDR2 from the germline V gene are MDHEN and SYDVKM. Trimming took 3 bases from V and 7 from J, leaving 11 bases between them. In DNA, the CDR3 is TGTGCCAGCAGTTTTGGTACCCCTAATACGCAGTATTTT. This sequence encodes CASSFGTPNTQYF.

This clone was picked up one time. The genes are TRBV24-1 and TRBJ1-5; 9 bases line up with TRBD1. V lost 4 bases, J lost 3 bases, and 6 bases stayed unmatched. Germline V gene sequence: CDR1 KGHDR, CDR2 SFDVKD. This CDR3 has 16 amino acids. Here the CDR3 DNA reads TGTGCCACCAGTGAGACAGGGGGGGCGGACAATCAGCCCCAGCATTTT. Its translation: CATSETGGADNQPQHF.

V and J are TRBV19 and TRBJ1-6; possibly TRBD1 for D (6 bases). Germline V lookup: CDR1 LNHDA, CDR2 SQIVND (reference sequence). Trimming took off 6 bases at V and 4 bases at J, with 7 bases between the two ends. This CDR3 spans 13 amino acids. The CDR3 reads CASRGGYNSPLHF. The CDR3 DNA reads TGTGCCAGTAGAGGGGGTTATAATTCACCCCTCCACTTT.

CDR3 nucleotide sequence: TGTGCCAGCAGCTTAGCCTTCGCGGCGGGTCCTCGACCCGAGCAGTTCTTC. Amino acid sequence: CASSLAFAAGPRPEQFF. The chain links TRBV7-9 to TRBJ2-1; perhaps TRBD2 as D (5 bases). Germline V CDR1 and CDR2: SEHNR, FQNEAQ (reference sequence). Trimming pared 0 bases from V and 10 bases from J, leaving 22 bases between. The CDR3 length is 17 residues.

The V gene is TRBV5-1, the J gene TRBJ2-7; 10 bases are a match to TRBD2. This CDR3 is built from 15 residues. The J segment lost 2 bases and the V segment lost 3 bases, leaving 5 bases of the junction unmatched. The germline gives CDR1 SGHRS, CDR2 YFSETQ. The chain's CDR3 is CASSSQTSGPYEQYF. The CDR3, as DNA: TGCGCCAGCAGCTCACAGACTAGCGGGCCCTACGAGCAGTACTTC.

This chain joins TRBV18 and TRBJ2-1; D possibly corresponds to TRBD2 (7 bases). CDR3 length: 17 residues. Germline V gene lookup returns CDR1 KGHSH and CDR2 LQKENI. The V and J ends lost 2 bases and 3 bases respectively, with 17 bases between them. CDR3 nucleotides: TGTGCCAGCTCACCAACCCCTCCGGGGGGCGTCTACAATGAGCAGTTCTTC. Translation gives CASSPTPPGGVYNEQFF.

This chain links TRBV3-1 (or the pseudogene TRBV3-2) with TRBJ2-7; perhaps TRBD1 as D (5 bases). The CDR3 has 13 residues. V lost 4 bases and J lost 5, with 12 bases in between. The germline CDR1 and CDR2 sequences are LGHDT and YNNKEL (reference sequence). CDR3 coding DNA: TGTGCCAGCAGCCTCAGGGTTCGCAACGAGCAGTACTTC. Encoded protein: CASSLRVRNEQYF.

This rearrangement joins TRBV5-1 to TRBJ2-5, with 7 positions matching TRBD1. J was trimmed by 3 bases and V by 4 bases; bases with no gene match: 6. Germline CDR1 and CDR2: SGHRS and YFSETQ. The CDR3 contains 14 residues. Written as DNA, the CDR3 is TGCGCCAGCAGCCAATTCACAGGGGAAGAGACCCAGTACTTC. The encoded protein is CASSQFTGEETQYF.

The rearrangement links TRBV5-1 to TRBJ2-7; 7 bases are shared with TRBD2. The CDR3 covers 15 residues. Germline trimming cut 0 bases from V and 0 bases from J; bases unmatched to any gene: 3. In germline, CDR1 is SGHRS, CDR2 YFSETQ. The CDR3: CASSLDPGGSYEQYF. The CDR3 DNA is TGCGCCAGCAGCTTGGATCCGGGGGGCTCCTACGAGCAGTACTTC.